Below, 23 T cell receptor beta chains from the same sample are listed, as sequenced in a study of blood T cell repertoires in COVID-19. Sequencing used immunoSEQ multiplex PCR; TCRdb keeps in-frame clones, though not all of them. The profile shows 200,000 to 300,000 clones, approximately 86% of them singletons. The sequencing input was peripheral blood. These receptors were obtained from a young man with active or convalescent COVID-19.

This sequence joins TRBV15 and TRBJ2-1, with a tentative D call TRBD1 (7 bases). CDR3 length: 15 residues. Germline V lookup: CDR1 LNHNV, CDR2 YYDKDF (reference sequence). Trimming removed 1 base at V and 12 bases at J, with 19 bases between. The CDR3, as DNA: TGTGCCACCAGCAGAGCGCGGGACAGCCAGGCTGGGCAGTTCTTC. It yields the protein CATSRARDSQAGQFF.

The rearrangement joins TRBV6-5 to TRBJ1-1, with D hard to call. Trimming removed 7 bases from V and 1 base from J, with 10 bases in between. The CDR3 has 13 amino acids. CDR1 MNHEY and CDR2 SVGAGI come from the germline V gene. In DNA form, the CDR3 reads TGTGCCAGCACCAGAACCCAGAACACTGAAGCTTTCTTT. Translation gives CASTRTQNTEAFF.

The chain carries TRBV6-5 and TRBJ1-4, with D possibly TRBD1 on 5 matching bases. This CDR3 has 12 amino acids. Germline V gene sequence: CDR1 MNHEY, CDR2 SVGAGI. With 7 bases removed from V and 5 bases from J, the gap between germline ends came to 8 bases. For the CDR3, the DNA is TGTGCCAGCACAGGGCCGAATGAAAAACTGTTTTTT. This translates into CASTGPNEKLFF.

The gene calls are TRBV10-3 and TRBJ2-2, with 11 positions matching TRBD2. From germline, CDR1 is ENHRY and CDR2 SYGVKD. With V trimmed by 6 bases and J by 7 bases, 7 bases remained unmatched. This CDR3 has 15 amino acids. The CDR3 region is CAISSSGGHGGELFF. The DNA for the CDR3 is TGTGCCATCAGCTCTAGCGGGGGGCATGGCGGGGAGCTGTTTTTT.

This clone showed up just once. The chain is built from TRBV5-1 and TRBJ2-7; 7 positions match TRBD2. V shed 4 bases, J shed 2 bases, and the junction held 9 bases outside the gene matches. This CDR3 has 15 residues. Germline V gene sequence: CDR1 SGHRS, CDR2 YFSETQ. CDR3 region: CASSEEGLSPYEQYF. For the CDR3, the DNA is TGCGCCAGCAGCGAGGAGGGACTATCCCCCTACGAGCAGTACTTC.

The chain is built from TRBV6-2 or TRBV6-3 and TRBJ2-7; 7 bases line up with TRBD1. This CDR3 has 15 residues. Germline CDR1 MNHEY, CDR2 SVGEGT. V lost 2 bases and J lost 1; bases outside the gene matches: 5. Written as DNA, the CDR3 is TGTGCCAGCAGTTACCGGACAGGAACGTCCTACGAGCAGTACTTC. Residues: CASSYRTGTSYEQYF.

The genes are TRBV14 and TRBJ2-3; no reliable D call. CDR1 is SGHDN, CDR2 FVKESK, per germline. Trimming stripped 0 bases from V and 0 bases from J, with 7 bases between. This CDR3 is built from 15 residues. CDR3 in DNA: TGTGCCAGCAGCCAAGAAGTCGGGAGCACAGATACGCAGTATTTT. This encodes CASSQEVGSTDTQYF.

V is TRBV14 and J is TRBJ1-2; D unresolved. The CDR3 is 13 residues long. Germline loops: CDR1 SGHDN, CDR2 FVKESK. V dropped 4 bases and J dropped 3 bases, with 9 bases sitting between them. The CDR3 here is CASSRDTDYGYTF. The CDR3 nucleotides are TGTGCCAGCAGCCGCGACACAGACTATGGCTACACCTTC.

The V gene is TRBV27, the J gene TRBJ1-2, with a possible D match to TRBD1 (6 bases). Germline CDR1 reads MNHEY; CDR2 reads SMNVEV (reference sequence). V was shortened by 5 bases and J by 0 bases, with 13 bases between the two germline ends. The CDR3 is 15 residues long. The CDR3 DNA reads TGTGCCAGCAGTGAAGGACAGCCAGCTAACTATGGCTACACCTTC. It codes for CASSEGQPANYGYTF.

The chain joins TRBV6-1 to TRBJ1-6; no firm D call. The CDR3 totals 15 residues. Germline CDR1 MNHNS, CDR2 SASEGT. V lost 0 bases, J lost 8 bases, and 11 bases lay in between. As DNA, the CDR3 is TGTGCCAGCAGTGAAGCTCGGGTTATGGATTCACCCCTCCACTTT. It yields the protein CASSEARVMDSPLHF.

This clone was observed a few times. V is TRBV2 and J is TRBJ1-1, with TRBD1 matching 9 bases. The CDR3 runs to 13 residues. CDR1 is SNHLY, CDR2 FYNNEI, per germline. V dropped 6 bases and J dropped 1; count of bases not matched to a gene: 0. DNA for the CDR3: TGTGCCAGCAGGGGACAGGGGAACACTGAAGCTTTCTTT. It encodes CASRGQGNTEAFF. Variable domain in full (rest from reference TRBV2 and TRBJ1-1): EPEVTQTPSHQVTQMGQEVILRCVPISNHLYFYWYRQILGQKVEFLVSFYNNEISEKSEIFDDQFSVERPDGSNFTLKIRSTKLEDSAMYFCASRGQGNTEAFFGQGTRLTVV.

Judged by abundance, this clone is medium-sized. The chain combines TRBV12-5 with TRBJ2-3; 9 bases map to TRBD2. CDR3 length: 15 residues. The V segment lost 7 bases and the J segment 2 bases; nucleotides outside the gene matches: 7. Per germline, CDR1 LGHNT and CDR2 FRNRAP. This CDR3 is CASANLAGDTDTQYF. CDR3 coding DNA: TGTGCTAGTGCCAACTTAGCGGGGGACACAGATACGCAGTATTTT.

The chain employs TRBV7-2 and TRBJ2-5, with 7 bases identical to TRBD2. Per germline, CDR1 SGHTA and CDR2 FQGNSA. This CDR3 comprises 16 residues. V gave up 1 base and J gave up 2 bases; unmatched junction bases: 7. CDR3 coding DNA: TGTGCCAGCAGCTTAGTGGGTCGGGGGGTGCAAGAGACCCAGTACTTC. Its protein is CASSLVGRGVQETQYF. The whole variable domain, filled in from reference TRBV7-2 and TRBJ2-5, reads GAGVSQSPSNKVTEKGKDVELRCDPISGHTALYWYRQSLGQGLEFLIYFQGNSAPDKSGLPSDRFSAERTGGSVSTLTIQRTQQEDSAVYLCASSLVGRGVQETQYFGPGTRLLVL.

The V and J genes are TRBV6-1 and TRBJ1-2, with 8 bases matching TRBD1. The CDR3 covers 15 residues. Losses at the gene ends were 2 bases for V and 6 bases for J; bases not matched to a gene: 8. Germline CDR1 is MNHNS and CDR2 is SASEGT. As DNA, the CDR3 is TGTGCCAGCAGTGAATATCCGGACAGGGTGGATGGCTACACCTTC. This sequence encodes CASSEYPDRVDGYTF.

V is TRBV19 and J is TRBJ1-5; 7 nucleotides align to TRBD1. This CDR3 is built from 14 residues. Unmatched junction bases numbered 4, after V lost 4 bases and J lost 4 bases. Germline CDR1 and CDR2: LNHDA and SQIVND (reference sequence). The CDR3 reads CASSTGQDNQPQHF. Written as DNA, the CDR3 is TGTGCCAGTAGTACAGGACAGGATAATCAGCCCCAGCATTTT.

The V and J genes are TRBV7-6 and TRBJ2-1; 9 bases fit TRBD2. This CDR3 contains 15 residues. CDR1 and CDR2 (germline): SGHVS, FNYEAQ. With 3 bases clipped from V and 4 bases from J, the junction kept 4 bases outside the gene matches. CDR3: CASSLGSGGYNEQFF. CDR3 nucleotide sequence: TGTGCCAGCAGCTTGGGTAGCGGGGGATACAATGAGCAGTTCTTC.

This chain connects TRBV27 to TRBJ1-3; D unresolved. CDR3 length: 15 amino acids. The germline V and J ends were trimmed by 1 base and 4 bases, with 11 bases remaining between them. The V gene's germline CDR1 is MNHEY and CDR2 SMNVEV (reference sequence). CDR3 DNA: TGTGCCAGCAGTTTATATGGGCAGCAAGGAAACACCATATATTTT. Encoded protein: CASSLYGQQGNTIYF.

This chain connects TRBV19 to TRBJ1-1, with TRBD1 matching 7 bases. Germline CDR1 reads LNHDA; CDR2 reads SQIVND (reference sequence). The CDR3 runs 16 residues. The J segment lost 0 bases and the V segment lost 4 bases, leaving 8 bases of the junction unmatched. CDR3 sequence reads: CASSTWDSGMNTEAFF. DNA for the CDR3: TGTGCCAGTAGTACCTGGGACAGCGGAATGAACACTGAAGCTTTCTTT.

The V and J genes are TRBV6-2 or TRBV6-3 and TRBJ2-5; 12 nucleotides align to TRBD2. After removal of 5 bases from V and 2 bases from J, the junction contained 15 bases not matched to a gene. The V gene's germline CDR1 is MNHEY and CDR2 SVGEGT. There are 19 residues in the CDR3. The CDR3 sequence is CASSNGGLAGGPIQETQYF. The CDR3 bases are TGTGCCAGCAGTAACGGAGGGCTAGCGGGGGGGCCGATACAAGAGACCCAGTACTTC.

CDR3 loop: CASSLAGGPSEQFF. As DNA, the CDR3 is TGTGCCAGTAGTCTGGCGGGGGGGCCAAGTGAGCAGTTCTTC. V and J are TRBV19 and TRBJ2-1; 9 positions agree with TRBD2. CDR3 length: 14 amino acids. Trimming removed 5 bases from V and 9 bases from J; junction bases left unmatched: 8. CDR1 is LNHDA, CDR2 SQIVND, per germline (reference sequence).

The table lists this clone with a count of one. The rearrangement uses TRBV6-5 and TRBJ1-6, with a tentative D call TRBD1 (6 bases). The germline V and J ends were trimmed by 6 bases and 7 bases, with 13 bases remaining between them. This CDR3 region has 14 residues. Germline values: CDR1 MNHEY, CDR2 SVGAGI. The DNA of the CDR3 is TGTGCCAGCAGCCTACAGGGATTGAATTCACCCCTCCACTTT. It is translated as CASSLQGLNSPLHF.

V and J are TRBV6-5 and TRBJ1-2; 8 bases match TRBD1. Germline values: CDR1 MNHEY, CDR2 SVGAGI. This CDR3 has 13 residues. The V gene end was trimmed by 2 bases and the J gene end by 13 bases; junction bases not matched to a gene: 9. CDR3 DNA sequence: TGTGCCAGCAGTTACCCTAGACAGGGGATAATCACCTTC. It yields the protein CASSYPRQGIITF.

The V and J genes are TRBV19 and TRBJ1-5, with D perhaps TRBD1 (6 bases). The CDR3 contains 14 residues. The germline gives CDR1 LNHDA, CDR2 SQIVND (reference sequence). V was clipped by 11 bases and J by 6 bases, with 20 bases between them. This CDR3 reads CAVNAGGGGQPQHF. DNA for the CDR3: TGTGCCGTCAACGCTGGGGGGGGCGGTCAGCCCCAGCATTTT.